The 7 T cell receptor beta chains listed next were all sequenced from one sample in a study of cytomegalovirus exposure and HLA in healthy donors. A multiplex PCR was run with 60 Vbeta primers and 13 Jbeta primers. Assay: immunoSEQ multiplex PCR; the TCRdb copy retains only in-frame clones and omits some. The repertoire consists of just over 95,000 clones, with about 81% occurring once and the leading ten covering roughly 4.3%. Sequenced sample: PBMCs. These receptors all stem from a woman aged 40 to 50 in good health and CMV-seropositive.

J is TRBJ2-2 and V is TRBV5-5, with D possibly TRBD2 on 6 matching bases. The V gene lost 4 bases and the J gene lost 7 bases, with 11 bases spanning the gap. This CDR3 region has 13 residues. Germline values: CDR1 SGHKS, CDR2 YYEKEE (reference sequence). DNA of the CDR3: TGTGCCAGCAGCGGCACTAGCAGCGGGGAGCTGTTTTTT. Protein sequence: CASSGTSSGELFF.

V usage is TRBV5-1 and J usage is TRBJ1-4, with a weak D call TRBD1 (6 bases). Deletions cut 4 bases from V and 8 bases from J, with 12 bases between. Germline V gene sequence: CDR1 SGHRS, CDR2 YFSETQ. The CDR3 runs 13 residues. The CDR3 region is CASSPGQPEKLFF. The CDR3 DNA follows: TGCGCCAGCAGCCCGGGACAACCGGAAAAACTGTTTTTT.

This clone was seen only a few times. V gene TRBV30 combines with J gene TRBJ2-2; 12 nucleotides match TRBD2. V was pared by 8 bases and J by 5 bases, with 21 bases of the junction left unmatched. Germline CDR1 reads GTSNPN; CDR2 reads SVGIG (reference sequence). The CDR3 covers 19 residues. The CDR3 here is CALVRDSSTSGSRTGELFF. The CDR3 nucleotides are TGTGCCCTGGTTCGGGACAGTTCGACTAGCGGGAGTCGTACCGGGGAGCTGTTTTTT.

This sequence joins TRBV21-1 and TRBJ2-1; the D call in the table, TRBD1, was not verified against the DNA. TRBV21-1 represents a pseudogene. CDR3 length equals 15 residues. CDR3 region: CASSKTGTGDNEQFF. CDR3 nucleotide sequence: TGTGCCAGCAGCAAGACGGGGACAGGGGACAATGAGCAGTTCTTC.

V usage is TRBV18 and J usage is TRBJ1-2, with D maybe TRBD1 (5 bases). CDR1 is KGHSH and CDR2 is LQKENI in the germline V gene. CDR3 length: 13 amino acids. V lost 6 bases, J lost 6 bases, and 14 bases lay in between. The CDR3 coding sequence is TGTGCCAGCTCCCAAGGACAAGATAATGGCTACACCTTC. Translated: CASSQGQDNGYTF.

This chain uses TRBV10-3 with TRBJ2-7; 8 bases fit TRBD2. Per the germline V gene, CDR1 is ENHRY and CDR2 is SYGVKD. The CDR3 runs to 14 residues. Trimming cost V 7 bases and J 6 bases; bases outside gene matches: 11. DNA for the CDR3: TGTGCCATCACACCCTCGGGACTAGGCGGCGAGCAGTACTTC. Its protein is CAITPSGLGGEQYF.

J is TRBJ2-5 and V is TRBV5-1, with D maybe TRBD2 (7 bases). There are 15 residues in the CDR3. CDR1 is SGHRS, CDR2 YFSETQ, per germline. Trimming stripped 0 bases from V and 3 bases from J, with 12 bases between. CDR3 sequence reads: CASSLAGGRKETQYF. CDR3 sequence (DNA): TGCGCCAGCAGCTTGGCCGGGGGGCGGAAAGAGACCCAGTACTTC.